The clone carrying this T cell receptor beta chain has only one observation. The V gene end was trimmed by 4 bases and the J gene end by 8 bases; junction bases not matched to a gene: 14. The CDR3 runs 16 residues. The germline gives CDR1 SGHTA, CDR2 FQGNSA. Barcoded TCR alpha and TCR beta cDNA libraries with UMIs came from 5'RACE using constant-segment primers. One entry per CDR3 protein, called by TCRdb with MiXCR from the 5' RACE reads. Counted here are 350,000 to 400,000 distinct CDR3 sequences, 21% occurring once; the ten biggest clones make up around 13%. This sample was taken from a study of T-cell memory formation after mild COVID-19.

The TCR originated in an adult woman who had mild COVID-19 (a few samples of this study predate the infection). Cell type and time point are not known. The sample consisted of PBMCs or a T cell subset sorted from them (not recorded which). V gene TRBV7-2 combines with J gene TRBJ2-3, with TRBD1 matching over 8 bases. For the CDR3, the DNA is TGTGCCAGCAGCTCAAGGACAGGGACCTCCCAGGGTACGCAGTATTTT. Protein: CASSSRTGTSQGTQYF.